One sample yielded the 5 T cell receptor beta chains listed below, sequenced in a study of T-cell memory formation after mild COVID-19. MiXCR, applied by TCRdb to the 5' RACE reads, yields one record per CDR3 protein. The table records 240,000 or so distinct CDR3 sequences, 8% to 10% of them present only once. Sequenced material: PBMCs or a T cell subset sorted from them (not recorded which). The receptors were sampled from a man between 18 and 29 years old who had mild COVID-19 (a few samples of this study predate the infection). Cell type and time point are not known.

This clonotype was picked up a small number of times. The rearrangement uses TRBV2 and TRBJ2-7, with TRBD1 matching 8 bases. This CDR3 region has 14 residues. Trimming took 1 base from V and 5 from J; bases not matched to a gene: 4. In germline, CDR1 is SNHLY, CDR2 FYNNEI. In DNA, the CDR3 is TGTGCCAGCAGTGAAGGGACAGGGACCCACGAGCAGTACTTC. Translating gives CASSEGTGTHEQYF.

The V call is TRBV7-9, the J call TRBJ2-5; TRBD1 agrees at 9 bases. The germline CDR1 and CDR2 sequences are SEHNR and FQNEAQ (reference sequence). After removal of 5 bases from V and 2 bases from J, the junction contained 9 bases not matched to a gene. The CDR3 is made up of 16 amino acids. CDR3 in DNA: TGTGCCAGCAGCCAGCCCCGGGACAGGGCGCAAGAGACCCAGTACTTC. Its protein product is CASSQPRDRAQETQYF.

This chain uses TRBV5-1 with TRBJ1-2, with D possibly being TRBD1 (5 bases). The V gene lost 4 bases and the J gene lost 8 bases, with 12 bases spanning the gap. CDR3 length: 12 residues. Germline values: CDR1 SGHRS, CDR2 YFSETQ. Here the CDR3 DNA reads TGCGCCAGCAGCCCGGGGCTACGGGGCTACACCTTC. It yields the protein CASSPGLRGYTF.

The V call is TRBV27, the J call TRBJ1-2; D is undetermined. V was clipped by 3 bases and J by 5 bases, with 10 bases between them. The CDR3 loop spans 13 amino acids. Germline V gene lookup returns CDR1 MNHEY and CDR2 SMNVEV (reference sequence). The CDR3 DNA sequence: TGTGCCAGCAGTTTCGGGCCACATTATGGCTACACCTTC. Protein sequence: CASSFGPHYGYTF.

This clonotype was recorded a few times. The genes are TRBV6-2 or TRBV6-3 and TRBJ2-7; TRBD1 aligns across 8 bases. Germline V gene lookup returns CDR1 MNHEY and CDR2 SVGEGT. Losses at the gene ends were 4 bases for V and 0 bases for J; bases not matched to a gene: 8. This CDR3 has 16 amino acids. The CDR3 DNA reads as TGTGCCAGCAGTTCACACCGACAGGGGACCTCCTACGAGCAGTACGTC. Protein sequence: CASSSHRQGTSYEQYV.